The following is a T cell receptor (beta chain) sequence with its context. One junction end disagrees with the germline gene, perhaps due to a read error. The data belong to a study of CD4 and CD8 cells across lung adenocarcinoma regions. A single record per CDR3 protein comes from TCRdb applying MiXCR to the PCR reads. The sample carries over 6,000 distinct CDR3 sequences, around 58% recorded once. Samples came from patients with localized non-small cell lung adenocarcinoma. Germline values: CDR1 MNHEY, CDR2 SMNVEV (reference sequence). The CDR3 contains 19 residues. The chain joins TRBV27 to TRBJ2-3; 11 bases align to TRBD1. TRBJ2-5 explains the end of the DNA better; the J call may be wrong. The clonotype was recovered from a female donor with lung adenocarcinoma. The CD4 and CD8 labels of this study may be unreliable. The material sequenced was CD4+ T cells from the center of a lung tumor. CDR3 in DNA: TGTGCCAGCAGTGGGACAGGGGGGACCGGCGGGAGTGACCAAGATACCCAGTACTTC. Translating gives CASSGTGGTGGSDQDTQYF.